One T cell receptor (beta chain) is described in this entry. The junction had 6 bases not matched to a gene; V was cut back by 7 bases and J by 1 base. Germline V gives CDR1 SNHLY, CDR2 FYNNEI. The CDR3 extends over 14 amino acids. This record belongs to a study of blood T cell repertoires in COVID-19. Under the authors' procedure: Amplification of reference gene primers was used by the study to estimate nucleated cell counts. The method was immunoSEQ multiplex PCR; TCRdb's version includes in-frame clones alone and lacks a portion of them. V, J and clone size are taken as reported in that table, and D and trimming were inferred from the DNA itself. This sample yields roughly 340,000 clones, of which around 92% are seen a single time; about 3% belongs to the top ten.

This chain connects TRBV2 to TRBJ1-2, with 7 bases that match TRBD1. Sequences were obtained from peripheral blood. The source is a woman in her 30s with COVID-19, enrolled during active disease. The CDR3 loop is CASTRDRLNYGYTF. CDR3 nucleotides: TGTGCCAGCACCAGGGACAGACTTAACTATGGCTACACCTTC.